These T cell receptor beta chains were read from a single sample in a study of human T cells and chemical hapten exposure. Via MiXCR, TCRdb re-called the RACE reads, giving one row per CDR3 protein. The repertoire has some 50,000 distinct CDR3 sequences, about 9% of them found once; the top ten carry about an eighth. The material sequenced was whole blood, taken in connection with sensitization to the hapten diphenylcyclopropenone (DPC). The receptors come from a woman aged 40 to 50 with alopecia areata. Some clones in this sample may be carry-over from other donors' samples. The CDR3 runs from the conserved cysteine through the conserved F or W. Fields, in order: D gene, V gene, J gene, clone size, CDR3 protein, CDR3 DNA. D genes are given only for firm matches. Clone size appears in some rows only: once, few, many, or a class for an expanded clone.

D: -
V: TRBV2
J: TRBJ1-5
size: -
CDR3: CASSGQANQPQHF
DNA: TGTGCCAGCAGTGGACAGGCCAATCAGCCCCAGCATTTT

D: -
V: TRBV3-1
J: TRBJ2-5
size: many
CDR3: CASTGGQETQYF
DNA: TGTGCCAGCACTGGGGGCCAAGAGACCCAGTACTTC

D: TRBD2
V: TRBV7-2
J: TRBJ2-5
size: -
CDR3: CASSPRLAEYQETQYF
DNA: TGTGCCAGCAGCCCCCGACTAGCGGAGTACCAAGAGACCCAGTACTTC

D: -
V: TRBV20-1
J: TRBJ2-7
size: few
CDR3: CSASHYREQYF
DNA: TGCAGTGCTAGTCACTACAGAGAGCAGTACTTC

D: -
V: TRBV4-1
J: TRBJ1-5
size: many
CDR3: CASSQEPDSNQPQHF
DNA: TGCGCCAGCAGCCAAGAGCCCGATAGCAATCAGCCCCAGCATTTT

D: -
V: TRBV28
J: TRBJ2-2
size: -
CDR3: CASSFQRAGELFF
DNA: TGTGCCAGCAGTTTTCAAAGAGCCGGGGAGCTGTTTTTT

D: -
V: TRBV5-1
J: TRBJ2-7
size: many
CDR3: CASSWSQVYEQYF
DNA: TGCGCCAGCAGCTGGTCACAGGTTTACGAGCAGTACTTC

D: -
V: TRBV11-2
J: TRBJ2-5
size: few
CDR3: CASSRTRGGDWETQYF
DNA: TGTGCCAGCAGCCGGACAAGAGGGGGGGATTGGGAGACCCAGTACTTC

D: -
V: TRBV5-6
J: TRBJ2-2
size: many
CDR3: CASSLRREIGELFF
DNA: TGTGCCAGCAGCTTACGGAGGGAAATCGGGGAGCTGTTTTTT

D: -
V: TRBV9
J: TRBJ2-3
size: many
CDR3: CASTREEGGGTDTQYF
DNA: TGTGCCAGCACCCGAGAGGAGGGGGGAGGTACAGATACGCAGTATTTT